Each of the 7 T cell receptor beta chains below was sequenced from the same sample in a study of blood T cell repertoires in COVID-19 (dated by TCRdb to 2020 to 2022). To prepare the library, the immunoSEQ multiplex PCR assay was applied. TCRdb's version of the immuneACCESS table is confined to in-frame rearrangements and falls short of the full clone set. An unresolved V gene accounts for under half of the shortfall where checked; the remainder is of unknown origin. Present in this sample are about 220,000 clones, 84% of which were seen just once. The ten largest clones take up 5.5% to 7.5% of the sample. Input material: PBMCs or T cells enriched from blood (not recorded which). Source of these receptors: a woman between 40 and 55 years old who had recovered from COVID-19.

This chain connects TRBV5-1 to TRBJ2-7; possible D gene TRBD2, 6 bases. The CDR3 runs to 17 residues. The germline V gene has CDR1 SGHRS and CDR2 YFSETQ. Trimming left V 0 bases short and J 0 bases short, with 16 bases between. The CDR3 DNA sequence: TGCGCCAGCAGCTTGGTTCCCGGCGGGACGAGCTCCTACGAGCAGTACTTC. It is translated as CASSLVPGGTSSYEQYF.

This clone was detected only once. The CDR3 DNA is TGTGCCAGCAGCAGGGGACTAGAGGACACTGAAGCTTTCTTT. Translation: CASSRGLEDTEAFF. The genes are TRBV5-6 and TRBJ1-1, with a weak D call TRBD1 (5 bases). Germline CDR1 reads SGHDT; CDR2 reads YYEEEE. Trimming removed 4 bases at V and 3 bases at J, with 13 bases between. The CDR3 contains 14 residues.

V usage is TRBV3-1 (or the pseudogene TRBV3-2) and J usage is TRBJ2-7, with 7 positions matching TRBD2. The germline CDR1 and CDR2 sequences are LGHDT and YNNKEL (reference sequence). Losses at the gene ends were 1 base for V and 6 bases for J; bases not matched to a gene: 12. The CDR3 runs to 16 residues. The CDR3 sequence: CASSQVAGWGPGEQYF. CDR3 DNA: TGTGCCAGCAGCCAAGTAGCGGGCTGGGGTCCGGGCGAGCAGTACTTC.

The CDR3 nucleotides read TGTGCCAGCAGCATCGACAGGGGAGGCACTGAAGCTTTCTTT. This sequence encodes CASSIDRGGTEAFF. The chain uses TRBV11-2 and TRBJ1-1, with 8 bases fitting TRBD1. V was pared by 5 bases and J by 4 bases, with 6 bases of the junction left unmatched. CDR1 SGHAT and CDR2 FQNNGV come from the germline V gene. CDR3 length: 14 residues. The full variable domain, in which reference TRBV11-2 and TRBJ1-1 provide the parts outside the CDR3, is EAGVAQSPRYKIIEKRQSVAFWCNPISGHATLYWYQQILGQGPKLLIQFQNNGVVDDSQLPKDRFSAERLKGVDSTLKIQPAKLEDSAVYLCASSIDRGGTEAFFGQGTRLTVV.

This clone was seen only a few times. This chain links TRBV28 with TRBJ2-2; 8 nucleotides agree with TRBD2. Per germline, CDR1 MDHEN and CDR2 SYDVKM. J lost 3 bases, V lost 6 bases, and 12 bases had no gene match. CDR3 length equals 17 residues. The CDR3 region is CASRLSGSISDTGELFF. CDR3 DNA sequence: TGTGCCAGCAGGTTAAGCGGGAGTATATCGGACACCGGGGAGCTGTTTTTT.

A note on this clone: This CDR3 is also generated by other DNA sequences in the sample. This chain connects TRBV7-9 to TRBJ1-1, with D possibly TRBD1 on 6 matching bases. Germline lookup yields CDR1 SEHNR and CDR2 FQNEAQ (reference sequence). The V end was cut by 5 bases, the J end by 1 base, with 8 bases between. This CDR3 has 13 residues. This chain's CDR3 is CASSLGQNTEAFF. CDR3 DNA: TGTGCCAGCAGCCTGGGACAGAACACTGAAGCTTTCTTT. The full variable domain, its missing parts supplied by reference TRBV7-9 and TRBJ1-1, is DTGVSQNPRHKITKRGQNVTFRCDPISEHNRLYWYRQTLGQGPEFLTYFQNEAQLEKSRLLSDRFSAERPKGSFSTLEIQRTEQGDSAMYLCASSLGQNTEAFFGQGTRLTVV.

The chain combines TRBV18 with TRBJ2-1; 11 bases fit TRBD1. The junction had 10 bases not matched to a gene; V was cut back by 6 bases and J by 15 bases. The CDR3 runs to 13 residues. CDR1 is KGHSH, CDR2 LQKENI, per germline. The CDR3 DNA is TGTGCCAGCTCCCGTGGACAGGGGGCCATCTTGTTCTTC. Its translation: CASSRGQGAILFF.